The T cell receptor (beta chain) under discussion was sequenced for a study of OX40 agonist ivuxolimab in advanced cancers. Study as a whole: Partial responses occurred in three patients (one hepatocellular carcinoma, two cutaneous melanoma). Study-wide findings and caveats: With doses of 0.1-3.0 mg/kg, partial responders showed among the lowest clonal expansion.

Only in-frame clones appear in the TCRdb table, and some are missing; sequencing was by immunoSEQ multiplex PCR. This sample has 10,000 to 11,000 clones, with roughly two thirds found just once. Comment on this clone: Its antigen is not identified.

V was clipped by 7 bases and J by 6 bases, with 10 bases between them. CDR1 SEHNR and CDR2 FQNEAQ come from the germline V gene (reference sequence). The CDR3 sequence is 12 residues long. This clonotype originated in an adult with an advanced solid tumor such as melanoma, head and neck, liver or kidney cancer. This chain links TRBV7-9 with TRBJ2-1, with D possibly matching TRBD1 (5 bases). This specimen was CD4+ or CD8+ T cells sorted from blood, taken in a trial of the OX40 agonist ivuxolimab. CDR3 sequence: CASTPQGNEQFF. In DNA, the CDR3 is TGTGCCAGCACCCCGCAGGGCAATGAGCAGTTCTTC.